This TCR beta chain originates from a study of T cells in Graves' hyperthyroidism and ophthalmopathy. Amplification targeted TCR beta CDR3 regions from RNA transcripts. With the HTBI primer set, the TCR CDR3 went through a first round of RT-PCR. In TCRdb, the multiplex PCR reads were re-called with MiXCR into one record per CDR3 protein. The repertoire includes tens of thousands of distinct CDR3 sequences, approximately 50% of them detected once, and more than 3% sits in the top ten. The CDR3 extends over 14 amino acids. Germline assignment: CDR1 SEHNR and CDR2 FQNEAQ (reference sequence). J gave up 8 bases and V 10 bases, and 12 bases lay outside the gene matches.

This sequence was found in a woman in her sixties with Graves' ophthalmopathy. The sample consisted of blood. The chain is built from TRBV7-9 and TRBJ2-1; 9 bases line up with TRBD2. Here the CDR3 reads CANGLAGTSYEQFF. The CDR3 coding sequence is TGTGCCAACGGCTTAGCGGGGACTAGCTATGAGCAGTTCTTC.